Many counts were recorded for the clone carrying this TCR beta chain. What it binds is unknown. Library preparation (for TCRbeta) was performed with unique molecular identifiers. Each CDR3 protein gets one entry after TCRdb re-called the PCR reads with MiXCR. Altogether 400,000 to 550,000 distinct CDR3 sequences are present, over 9.5% being singletons, with the ten largest covering 2% to 2.5%. These data come from a study of T-cell reconstitution after alpha-beta-depleted transplantation in children. Unmatched junction bases numbered 7, after V lost 6 bases and J lost 0 bases. Germline CDR1 DFQATT, CDR2 SNEGSKA (reference sequence). The CDR3 consists of 14 residues. Study results and limitations: Some patients' high day-60 TCRbeta diversity was traced to surviving recipient T cells and thymic progenitors. It was newly produced T cells that mostly accounted for T-cell counts and diversity one year after transplant. Approximately two months post-transplant, alpha-beta T cells reportedly originated from several hundred expanded graft clones.

The specimen was PBMCs, collected before TCRalphabeta/CD19-depleted stem cell transplant. This TCR was recovered from a child aged 2 to 15 with inherited bone marrow failure, due to receive a stem cell transplant. The chain combines TRBV20-1 with TRBJ2-7; TRBD1 matches 8 bases. Here the CDR3 reads CSAFRDRPSYEQYF. CDR3 nucleotide sequence: TGCAGTGCCTTCCGGGACAGGCCCTCCTACGAGCAGTACTTC.